Here is one TCR beta chain with its context. These data belong to a study of blood T cells in healthy people across ages. Isolation per sample recovered at least 6 million PBMCs. For the second PCR, which ran for about 6 to 12 cycles, a sample-barcoded 5' primer and a J-beta primer mix were used. TCRdb processed the 5' RACE reads anew with MiXCR; each CDR3 protein has one entry. The profile covers about 400,000 distinct CDR3 sequences, with approximately 51% appearing a single time and approximately 51% taken by the ten largest. V gave up 2 bases and J gave up 6 bases, with 8 bases separating them. This CDR3 has 13 residues. Germline V CDR1 and CDR2: SEHNR, FQNEAQ (reference sequence).

This chain joins TRBV7-9 and TRBJ2-1; a possible D gene is TRBD2 (6 bases). Sequenced sample: blood. The sequence was collected from a man in his 60s in good health. The CDR3 reads CASSLYGGNEQFF. Here the CDR3 DNA reads TGTGCCAGCAGCTTATACGGGGGCAATGAGCAGTTCTTC.